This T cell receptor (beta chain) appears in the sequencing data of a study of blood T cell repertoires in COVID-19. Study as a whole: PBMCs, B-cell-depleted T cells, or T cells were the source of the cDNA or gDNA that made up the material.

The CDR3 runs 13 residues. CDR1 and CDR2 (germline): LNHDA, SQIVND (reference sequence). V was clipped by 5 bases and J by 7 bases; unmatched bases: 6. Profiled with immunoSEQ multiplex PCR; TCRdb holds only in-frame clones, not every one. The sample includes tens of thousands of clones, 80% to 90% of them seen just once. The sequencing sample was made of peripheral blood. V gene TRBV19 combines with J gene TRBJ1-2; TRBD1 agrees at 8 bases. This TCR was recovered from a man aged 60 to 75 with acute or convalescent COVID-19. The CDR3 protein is CASSPGGAFGYTF. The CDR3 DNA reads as TGTGCCAGTAGTCCAGGGGGCGCGTTTGGCTACACCTTC.